The 23 T cell receptor beta chains in this list originate from one sample, sequenced in a study of technical replicates of blood from a few donors (dated by TCRdb to between 2016 and 2019). Library generation was performed with the immunoSEQ multiplex PCR assay. TCRdb holds this immuneACCESS table with in-frame rearrangements only. Some clones are missing; in checked studies, unresolved V genes explain under half, and the rest has no known cause. The sample table records approximately 79,000 clones; roughly 91% of these occur just once. About 0.39% of the sample rests with the top ten. Sequenced input: T cells isolated from PBMCs. The source is a human donor in good health.

V gene TRBV11-3 combines with J gene TRBJ2-7, with D maybe TRBD2 (6 bases). V dropped 4 bases and J dropped 2 bases, with 18 bases sitting between them. The CDR3 is made up of 16 amino acids. Per the germline V gene, CDR1 is SGHNT and CDR2 is YENEEA. The CDR3 DNA follows: TGTGCCAGCAGCTCGATGGGCCCTAGCGTAACCTACGAGCAGTACTTC. Translated: CASSSMGPSVTYEQYF.

The chain uses TRBV6-1 and TRBJ1-5, with D possibly matching TRBD1 (5 bases). The CDR3 covers 14 residues. Trimming took 0 bases from V and 6 from J, leaving 9 bases between them. Germline-derived CDR1 and CDR2 are MNHNS and SASEGT. The chain's CDR3 is CASSEAQGIQPQHF. For the CDR3, the DNA is TGTGCCAGCAGTGAAGCGCAGGGAATTCAGCCCCAGCATTTT.

The chain uses TRBV7-2 and TRBJ2-1; 9 bases fit TRBD2. V lost 5 bases to trimming and J lost 7 bases; unmatched junction nucleotides: 9. Germline assignment: CDR1 SGHTA and CDR2 FQGNSA. This CDR3 is built from 15 residues. CDR3: CASSLGLAGQNEQFF. CDR3 sequence (DNA): TGTGCCAGCAGCCTGGGGCTAGCGGGACAGAATGAGCAGTTCTTC.

The chain employs TRBV5-5 and TRBJ1-1; no clear D. V was clipped by 2 bases and J by 0 bases, with 8 bases between them. Germline lookup yields CDR1 SGHKS and CDR2 YYEKEE (reference sequence). The CDR3 contains 14 residues. CDR3 nucleotide sequence: TGTGCCAGCAGCTTATTAATTTTGAACACTGAAGCTTTCTTT. Translating gives CASSLLILNTEAFF.

J is TRBJ2-1 and V is TRBV6-5; 11 bases line up with TRBD2. The CDR3 is 15 residues long. Trimming cost V 6 bases and J 8 bases; bases outside gene matches: 9. Germline V gives CDR1 MNHEY, CDR2 SVGAGI. For the CDR3, the DNA is TGTGCCAGCAGCCCACTAGCGGGAGAAGGCGATGAGCAGTTCTTC. Protein product: CASSPLAGEGDEQFF.

The table lists this clone with a count of one. This chain joins TRBV19 and TRBJ2-1, with TRBD2 matching over 12 bases. CDR3 length equals 16 residues. The germline V gene has CDR1 LNHDA and CDR2 SQIVND (reference sequence). V gave up 4 bases and J gave up 4 bases; unmatched junction bases: 5. This CDR3 is CASSKGLAGYYNEQFF. In nucleotides, the CDR3 is TGTGCCAGTAGTAAAGGACTAGCGGGGTATTACAATGAGCAGTTCTTC.

The J gene is TRBJ2-7, the V gene TRBV27; no clear D. CDR1 and CDR2 from the germline V gene are MNHEY and SMNVEV (reference sequence). V was shortened by 3 bases and J by 5 bases, with 11 bases between the two germline ends. The CDR3 covers 13 residues. The CDR3 DNA reads TGTGCCAGCAGTTTGTGGAGATCCCACGAGCAGTACTTC. This encodes CASSLWRSHEQYF.

V is TRBV7-8 and J is TRBJ2-7; 9 bases match TRBD1. The CDR3 has 22 amino acids. V was pared by 4 bases and J by 6 bases, with 31 bases of the junction left unmatched. Germline V gene data show CDR1 as SGHVS and CDR2 as FQNEAQ. The CDR3 sequence: CASSYPGQGEFRLGWSLSEQYF. CDR3 sequence (DNA): TGTGCCAGCAGCTACCCGGGACAGGGAGAGTTTAGGCTAGGTTGGTCCCTCTCCGAGCAGTACTTC.

V is TRBV27 and J is TRBJ2-2, with 7 bases fitting TRBD2. Germline V gene sequence: CDR1 MNHEY, CDR2 SMNVEV (reference sequence). This CDR3 has 14 amino acids. V was pared by 7 bases and J by 3 bases, with 5 bases of the junction left unmatched. CDR3 bases: TGTGCCAGCATCGTCGCGGGAGACACCGGGGAGCTGTTTTTT. It encodes CASIVAGDTGELFF.

The V and J genes are TRBV30 and TRBJ2-7, with D perhaps TRBD1 (5 bases). Trimming left V 8 bases short and J 3 bases short, with 17 bases between. This CDR3 is 13 amino acids long. In germline, CDR1 is GTSNPN, CDR2 SVGIG (reference sequence). The CDR3 loop is CASETLGLYEQYF. The DNA for the CDR3 is TGTGCCAGTGAGACATTGGGGCTCTACGAGCAGTACTTC.

This clone was counted a single time. The chain carries TRBV10-3 and TRBJ1-2; TRBD1 matches 9 bases. This CDR3 is built from 15 residues. The V segment lost 7 bases and the J segment 3 bases; nucleotides outside the gene matches: 9. In germline, CDR1 is ENHRY, CDR2 SYGVKD. CDR3 in amino acids: CAITPRDRVYYGYTF. CDR3 in DNA: TGTGCCATCACCCCCCGGGACAGGGTTTACTATGGCTACACCTTC.

The chain combines TRBV9 with TRBJ1-4; tentative D call: TRBD1 (6 bases). Trimming took off 4 bases at V and 3 bases at J, with 10 bases between the two ends. Germline loops: CDR1 SGDLS, CDR2 YYNGEE. The CDR3 extends over 14 amino acids. The CDR3 nucleotides are TGTGCCAGCAGCCAGACAGGCCCTAATGAAAAACTGTTTTTT. Residues: CASSQTGPNEKLFF.

The V and J genes are TRBV27 and TRBJ2-7; 7 positions agree with TRBD2. The CDR3 length is 14 residues. After removal of 2 bases from V and 4 bases from J, the junction contained 5 bases not matched to a gene. From germline, CDR1 is MNHEY and CDR2 SMNVEV (reference sequence). The CDR3 protein is CASSLGGVIYEQYF. The CDR3 DNA follows: TGTGCCAGCAGTTTAGGGGGGGTCATATACGAGCAGTACTTC.

The chain uses TRBV6-5 and TRBJ2-7; a possible D gene is TRBD1 (5 bases). The ends were cut back, 5 bases at V and 2 bases at J, with 10 bases in the middle. The germline gives CDR1 MNHEY, CDR2 SVGAGI. CDR3 length: 13 amino acids. The CDR3 loop reads CASSVGQAYEQYF. CDR3 in DNA: TGTGCCAGCAGTGTAGGACAAGCCTACGAGCAGTACTTC.

The chain carries TRBV7-9 and TRBJ1-2; perhaps TRBD1 as D (5 bases). The CDR3 sequence is 12 residues long. Trimming left V 3 bases short and J 8 bases short, with 10 bases between. Germline V gives CDR1 SEHNR, CDR2 FQNEAQ (reference sequence). The chain's CDR3 is CASSLEEGGYTF. CDR3 DNA sequence: TGTGCCAGCAGCTTGGAGGAGGGGGGCTACACCTTC.

This clone was counted once. This chain connects TRBV19 to TRBJ2-7; the match to TRBD2 covers 9 bases. Germline lookup yields CDR1 LNHDA and CDR2 SQIVND (reference sequence). The trim removed 1 base at V and 1 base at J, leaving 2 bases unmatched. The CDR3 has 15 residues. Here the CDR3 reads CASSIGLAGSYEQYF. CDR3 nucleotide sequence: TGTGCCAGTAGTATAGGGCTAGCGGGGTCCTACGAGCAGTACTTC. Full variable domain (remainder filled in from reference TRBV19 and TRBJ2-7): DGGITQSPKYLFRKEGQNVTLSCEQNLNHDAMYWYRQDPGQGLRLIYYSQIVNDFQKGDIAEGYSVSREKKESFPLTVTSAQKNPTAFYLCASSIGLAGSYEQYFGPGTRLTVT.

This sequence joins TRBV5-1 and TRBJ2-5; 9 bases align to TRBD1. The CDR3 loop spans 14 amino acids. J gave up 5 bases and V 5 bases, and 7 bases lay outside the gene matches. Per germline, CDR1 SGHRS and CDR2 YFSETQ. The CDR3 sequence is CASSLGQGWETQYF. The DNA of the CDR3 is TGCGCCAGCAGTTTAGGACAGGGGTGGGAGACCCAGTACTTC.

This clone was observed a single time. The chain combines TRBV6-5 with TRBJ1-1; D is unclear. With 6 bases removed from V and 3 bases from J, the gap between germline ends came to 5 bases. The germline V gene encodes CDR1 MNHEY and CDR2 SVGAGI. This CDR3 spans 11 amino acids. CDR3 DNA sequence: TGTGCCAGCAGCCGGGACACTGAAGCTTTCTTT. Translated, it gives CASSRDTEAFF.

The CDR3 reads CASSEYGTGRELFF. CDR3 nucleotide sequence: TGTGCCAGCAGTGAATATGGGACAGGCAGGGAGCTGTTTTTT. The rearrangement joins TRBV25-1 to TRBJ2-2; TRBD1 matches 8 bases. CDR3 length equals 14 residues. Germline CDR1 reads MGHDK; CDR2 reads SYGVNS. After removal of 0 bases from V and 9 bases from J, the junction contained 3 bases not matched to a gene.

This clone was detected only a few times. The chain has TRBV4-3 and TRBJ1-3, with D perhaps matching TRBD1 (5 bases). The CDR3 is 17 residues long. V was pared by 4 bases and J by 4 bases, with 20 bases between. Germline CDR1 reads LGHNA; CDR2 reads YSLEER. The CDR3 reads CASSPKGAGLKGNTIYF. DNA for the CDR3: TGCGCCAGCAGCCCAAAAGGGGCCGGTCTAAAAGGAAACACCATATATTTT.

This chain connects TRBV7-9 to TRBJ1-2, with D possibly being TRBD1 (5 bases). The CDR3 sequence is 15 residues long. V was shortened by 0 bases and J by 0 bases, with 8 bases between the two germline ends. From germline, CDR1 is SEHNR and CDR2 FQNEAQ (reference sequence). CDR3 protein: CASSLAGAANYGYTF. The CDR3 DNA follows: TGTGCCAGCAGCTTAGCAGGGGCGGCTAACTATGGCTACACCTTC. Full variable domain (remainder filled in from reference TRBV7-9 and TRBJ1-2): DTGVSQNPRHKITKRGQNVTFRCDPISEHNRLYWYRQTLGQGPEFLTYFQNEAQLEKSRLLSDRFSAERPKGSFSTLEIQRTEQGDSAMYLCASSLAGAANYGYTFGSGTRLTVV.

The rearrangement links TRBV30 to TRBJ2-5, with a tentative D call TRBD2 (6 bases). The V end lost 4 bases, the J end lost 5 bases, and 14 bases lay between the germline ends. Germline CDR1 and CDR2: GTSNPN and SVGIG (reference sequence). This CDR3 is 13 amino acids long. As DNA, the CDR3 is TGTGCCTGGACCTTAGGCGGGGACGAGACCCAGTACTTC. Protein: CAWTLGGDETQYF.

The chain carries TRBV19 and TRBJ2-2, with 9 bases identical to TRBD2. V lost 6 bases to trimming and J lost 5 bases; unmatched junction nucleotides: 4. Germline V CDR1 and CDR2: LNHDA, SQIVND (reference sequence). This CDR3 is 14 amino acids long. The CDR3, as DNA: TGTGCCAGTAGAGGGCTAGCGGGAACCGGGGAGCTGTTTTTT. Protein product: CASRGLAGTGELFF.